The subject of this entry is one T cell receptor (beta chain). Its antigen is not identified. The CDR3 end is not reached by the read, which stops 3 residues before it; the germline J gene fills it in. The CDR3 has 15 residues. Germline values: CDR1 KGHSH, CDR2 LQKENI. The protocol was immunoSEQ multiplex PCR, while the TCRdb copy is restricted to in-frame clones and leaves out a portion. The listing contains 20,000 to 30,000 clones. These data originate in a study of T cells in women clearing cervical HPV infection. General study points: Cases carried less TRBV6-7 than controls: approximately 0.1% versus 0.16%.

The source is a woman aged 18 to 75 with a cervical HPV16 infection that either progressed to CIN3+ or cleared (not recorded which). Sequencing used blood buffy coat. The chain is built from TRBV18 and TRBJ1-2; D is perhaps TRBD1 (5 bases). The CDR3 spells CASSPPDRVSYDYTF. The CDR3 bases that were read are TGTGCCAGCTCACCACCCGACAGAGTGTCCTACGAC.